The source of this T cell receptor beta chain is a study of cytomegalovirus exposure and HLA in healthy donors. Study observations and caveats: Most TCR beta V segments were productive about 90% or about 30% of the time in an earlier analysis. It is likely that the observed cluster of highly shared sequence variants was a sequencing artifact.

The PCR contained 60 Vbeta and 13 Jbeta primers. The data were produced by immunoSEQ multiplex PCR, yet TCRdb's version contains in-frame clones alone and is incomplete. This table has around 150,000 clones, roughly 85% appearing once. On this clone: Its antigen remains unidentified. The junction and the germline gene differ at one end; a read error may be behind it.

The donors comprised healthy bone marrow donors. Donors showed nominal health when sampled, although they likely had unrecorded immune exposures. This CDR3 is built from 15 residues. Germline V CDR1 and CDR2: LGHNA, YSLEER. Sequenced sample: PBMCs. The chain carries TRBV4-3 and TRBJ1-2, with D tentatively TRBD1 (6 bases). This TCR derives from a male donor in good health and CMV-seropositive. This CDR3 is CASSQGGGGNFGYTF. CDR3 DNA: TGCGCCAGCAGCCAAGGAGGGGGGGGTAACTTTGGCTACACCTTC.